This T cell receptor beta chain was retrieved from a study of blood T cell repertoires in COVID-19. Trimming shortened V by 7 bases and J by 5 bases, and 17 bases separated the two germline ends. Germline CDR1 MDHEN, CDR2 SYDVKM. This CDR3 comprises 14 residues. This clone occurred once. How the authors handled the data: Reference gene primer amplification gave estimated nucleated cell counts. TCRdb's copy holds only in-frame clones and misses some; the assay was immunoSEQ multiplex PCR. From that table come the V and J calls and clone size; the DNA was used to work out D and trimming. This sample yields some 190,000 clones, of which about 81% are seen a single time; more than 2.5% belongs to the top ten. Recruitment covered over 20 US areas and drew participants whose ages spanned about 18 to 100 years. Among Cohort 3 donors, those recovered had two negative PCRs, clearance, or symptom resolution.

The receptor's source is a woman between 25 and 40 years old who had recovered from COVID-19. The sample comprised PBMCs or T cells enriched from blood (not recorded which). The rearrangement joins TRBV28 to TRBJ1-2; D might be TRBD1 (6 bases). In nucleotides, the CDR3 is TGTGCCAGCACTAGGACAGCCCACCCTTATGGCTACACCTTC. Amino acid sequence: CASTRTAHPYGYTF.